This TCR beta chain was sequenced during a study of blood T cell repertoires in COVID-19. About the study: Material from acute and convalescent COVID-19 was sourced from the United States, Italy and Spain. PBMCs, B-cell-depleted T cells, or T cells were the source of the cDNA or gDNA that made up the material.

Per the original methods: Counts of nucleated cells, estimated from reference gene primer amplification, were obtained. Only in-frame clones appear in the TCRdb table, and some are missing; sequencing was by immunoSEQ multiplex PCR. The DNA gave D and trimming, while V, J and clone size come from that table. Of fewer than 250,000 clones detected, around nine tenths appear once; the ten largest clones hold around 2.9%. V lost 6 bases, J lost 0 bases, and 12 bases lay in between. CDR1 is MNHEY and CDR2 is SVGAGI in the germline V gene. The CDR3 is made up of 15 amino acids. The chain is built from TRBV6-5 and TRBJ1-5; D uncertain. Sequences were obtained from peripheral blood. This clonotype was sampled from a woman aged 55 to 70 with acute or convalescent COVID-19. The CDR3 here is CASSSTGYSNQPQHF. DNA for the CDR3: TGTGCCAGCAGCTCCACGGGGTATAGCAATCAGCCCCAGCATTTT.